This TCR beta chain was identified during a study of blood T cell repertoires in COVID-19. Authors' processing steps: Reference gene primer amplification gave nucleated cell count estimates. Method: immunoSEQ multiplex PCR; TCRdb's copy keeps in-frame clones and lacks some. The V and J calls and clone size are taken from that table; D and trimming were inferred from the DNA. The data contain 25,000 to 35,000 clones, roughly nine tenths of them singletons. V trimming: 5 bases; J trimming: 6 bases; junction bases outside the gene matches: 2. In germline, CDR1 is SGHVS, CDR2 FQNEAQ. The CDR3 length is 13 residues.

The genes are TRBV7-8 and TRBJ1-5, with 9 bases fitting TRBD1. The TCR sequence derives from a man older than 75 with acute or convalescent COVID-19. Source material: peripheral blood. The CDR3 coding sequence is TGTGCCAGCAGCGGGACAGGGACTCAGCCCCAGCATTTT. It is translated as CASSGTGTQPQHF.